This T cell receptor beta chain was profiled in a study of OX40 agonist ivuxolimab in advanced cancers. Study summary: Dosing consisted of intravenous ivuxolimab at 0.01 to 10 mg/kg every 2 weeks.

Here immunoSEQ multiplex PCR was the method, and the copy in TCRdb shows in-frame clones only, minus some. The table includes around 59,000 clones, 80% to 90% detected once. This CDR3 has 17 amino acids. From germline, CDR1 is LGHNA and CDR2 YSLEER. Findings of the study overall: Antigen specificity of clonally expanded peripheral T cells was not established. Partial responders at 0.1-3.0 mg/kg showed near-lowest clonal expansion.

Points on this clone: Antigen specificity is unknown. The junction and the germline gene differ at one end; a read error may be behind it.

J is TRBJ2-3 and V is TRBV4-3; TRBD2 aligns across 13 bases. The sequenced sample was CD4+ or CD8+ T cells sorted from blood, obtained in a trial of the OX40 agonist ivuxolimab. This sequence was found in an adult with an advanced solid tumor such as melanoma, head and neck, liver or kidney cancer. CDR3 region: CASSQGTSGRSRDTQYF. As DNA, the CDR3 is TGCGCCAGCAGCCAAGGGACTAGCGGGAGAAGCAGAGATACGCAGTATTTT.